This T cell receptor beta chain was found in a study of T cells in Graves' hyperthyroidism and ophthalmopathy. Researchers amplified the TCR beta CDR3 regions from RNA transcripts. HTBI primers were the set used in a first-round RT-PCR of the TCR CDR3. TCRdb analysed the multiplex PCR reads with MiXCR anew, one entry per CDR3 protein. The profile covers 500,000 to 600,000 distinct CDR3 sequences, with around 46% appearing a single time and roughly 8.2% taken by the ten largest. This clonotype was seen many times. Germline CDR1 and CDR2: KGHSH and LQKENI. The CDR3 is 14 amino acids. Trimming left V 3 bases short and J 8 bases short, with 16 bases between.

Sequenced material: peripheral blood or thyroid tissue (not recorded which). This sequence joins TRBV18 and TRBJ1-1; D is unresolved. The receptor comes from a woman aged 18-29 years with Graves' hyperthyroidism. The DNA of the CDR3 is TGTGCCAGCTCACCCAGTAATGCCCGGGAGGAAGCTTTCTTT. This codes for CASSPSNAREEAFF.